Following are 7 T cell receptor beta chains from one sample sequenced in a study of beta chain features in type 1 diabetes. Expressed TCRB transcripts were sequenced, since all the RNA that had been isolated was reverse transcribed. Data came from immunoSEQ multiplex PCR; TCRdb stores just in-frame clones and leaves some out. The table records about 180,000 clones, about 12% of them present only once. The source material was central memory CD4+ T cells from blood. The source of these receptors is a woman under 30 in good health.

This chain connects TRBV30 to TRBJ1-1, with 8 bases aligning to TRBD1. The CDR3 consists of 14 residues. J lost 1 base, V lost 4 bases, and 5 bases had no gene match. Germline-derived CDR1 and CDR2 are GTSNPN and SVGIG (reference sequence). The CDR3 DNA follows: TGTGCCTGGACGATAGGGACAGGGAACACTGAAGCTTTCTTT. Translating it yields CAWTIGTGNTEAFF. Full variable domain (missing parts from reference TRBV30 and TRBJ1-1): SQTIHQWPATLVQPVGSPLSLECTVEGTSNPNLYWYRQAAGRGLQLLFYSVGIGQISSEVPQNLSASRPQDRQFILSSKKLLLSDSGFYLCAWTIGTGNTEAFFGQGTRLTVV.

This clone has just a few counts. The V gene is TRBV7-2, the J gene TRBJ2-5; 11 bases fit TRBD1. The CDR3 has 14 amino acids. CDR1 and CDR2 from the germline V gene are SGHTA and FQGNSA. Trimming at V came to 5 bases and at J to 4 bases, leaving 3 bases not matched to a gene. The CDR3 region has the DNA TGTGCCAGCAGCGCAGGGACAGGGGGAGAGACCCAGTACTTC. Translated, it gives CASSAGTGGETQYF.

This clone was seen ten or more times. This rearrangement joins TRBV2 to TRBJ2-4; D perhaps matches TRBD1 (5 bases). The CDR3 loop spans 11 amino acids. Trimming left V 6 bases short and J 11 bases short, with 11 bases between. Germline CDR1 is SNHLY and CDR2 is FYNNEI. This CDR3 reads CASSTGQVQYF. The CDR3, as DNA: TGTGCCAGCAGCACAGGTCAAGTTCAGTACTTC.

The V call is TRBV28, the J call TRBJ1-1; 9 bases align to TRBD1. Germline V gene sequence: CDR1 MDHEN, CDR2 SYDVKM. The CDR3 extends over 15 amino acids. V lost 5 bases, J lost 4 bases, and 8 bases stayed unmatched. CDR3 loop: CASSKYGTGSTEAFF. CDR3 DNA sequence: TGTGCCAGCAGTAAATATGGGACAGGGTCCACTGAAGCTTTCTTT.

The rearrangement uses TRBV5-1 and TRBJ2-1; D is unclear. Germline assignment: CDR1 SGHRS and CDR2 YFSETQ. Trimming stripped 5 bases from V and 9 bases from J, with 18 bases between. This CDR3 has 14 amino acids. CDR3 in DNA: TGCGCCAGCAGGAAAAACGCCGGTAGTAGTGAGCAGTTCTTC. It codes for CASRKNAGSSEQFF. Full variable domain (outside the CDR3, taken from reference TRBV5-1 and TRBJ2-1): KAGVTQTPRYLIKTRGQQVTLSCSPISGHRSVSWYQQTPGQGLQFLFEYFSETQRNKGNFPGRFSGRQFSNSRSEMNVSTLELGDSALYLCASRKNAGSSEQFFGPGTRLTVL.

This clone was observed a few times. The chain carries TRBV30 and TRBJ2-3; a weak D match, TRBD1 (5 bases). The CDR3 extends over 10 amino acids. Per the germline V gene, CDR1 is GTSNPN and CDR2 is SVGIG (reference sequence). Trimming stripped 5 bases from V and 6 bases from J, with 6 bases between. The CDR3 DNA is TGTGCCTGGGGGGCGGATACGCAGTATTTT. It is translated as CAWGADTQYF. The full variable domain, in which reference TRBV30 and TRBJ2-3 provide the parts outside the CDR3, is SQTIHQWPATLVQPVGSPLSLECTVEGTSNPNLYWYRQAAGRGLQLLFYSVGIGQISSEVPQNLSASRPQDRQFILSSKKLLLSDSGFYLCAWGADTQYFGPGTRLTVL.

The V and J genes are TRBV15 and TRBJ1-1; the match to TRBD1 covers 9 bases. The V gene end was trimmed by 4 bases and the J gene end by 1 base; junction bases not matched to a gene: 10. This CDR3 region has 17 residues. Germline V gene lookup returns CDR1 LNHNV and CDR2 YYDKDF (reference sequence). Here the CDR3 reads CATSTKGQGEKNTEAFF. For the CDR3, the DNA is TGTGCCACCAGCACCAAGGGACAGGGCGAAAAGAACACTGAAGCTTTCTTT.